This T cell receptor beta chain was identified during a study of resident and recirculating memory T cells in vitiligo. The wider study: Shave-biopsy epidermis from lesional and nonlesional skin was sequenced alongside PBMCs.

No change in lesions over the prior 6 months defined stable disease. Repertoires were generated with immunoSEQ multiplex PCR, while TCRdb's copy carries only in-frame clones and drops some. The data contain 55,000 to 75,000 clones, approximately 90% of them singletons. V lost 5 bases, J lost 6 bases, and 10 bases lay in between. Germline V CDR1 and CDR2: MNHNS, SASEGT. The CDR3 runs 13 residues. The specimen sequenced was blood. V is TRBV6-1 and J is TRBJ1-4; D not certain. The TCR was taken from a male donor with vitiligo. CDR3 sequence: CASSFSVHEKLFF. CDR3 in DNA: TGTGCCAGCAGTTTCTCGGTTCATGAAAAACTGTTTTTT.